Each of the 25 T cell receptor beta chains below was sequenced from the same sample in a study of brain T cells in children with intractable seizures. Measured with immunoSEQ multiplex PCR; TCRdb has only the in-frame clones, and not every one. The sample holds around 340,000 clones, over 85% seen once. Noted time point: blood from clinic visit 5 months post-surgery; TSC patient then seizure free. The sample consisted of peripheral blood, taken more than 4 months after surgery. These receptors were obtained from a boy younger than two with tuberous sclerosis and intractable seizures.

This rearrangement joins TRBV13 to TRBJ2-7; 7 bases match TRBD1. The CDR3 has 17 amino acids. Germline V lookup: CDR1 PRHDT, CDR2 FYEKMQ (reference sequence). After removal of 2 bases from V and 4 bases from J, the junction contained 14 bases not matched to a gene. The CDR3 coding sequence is TGTGCCAGCAGCTTATTGGGCGACCGAGACAGGGTATACGAGCAGTACTTC. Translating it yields CASSLLGDRDRVYEQYF.

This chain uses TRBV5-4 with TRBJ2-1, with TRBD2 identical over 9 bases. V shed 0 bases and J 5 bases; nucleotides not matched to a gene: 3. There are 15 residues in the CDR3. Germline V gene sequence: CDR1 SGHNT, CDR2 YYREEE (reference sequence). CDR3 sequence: CASSLASGDHNEQFF. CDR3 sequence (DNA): TGTGCCAGCAGCTTGGCTAGCGGGGACCACAATGAGCAGTTCTTC.

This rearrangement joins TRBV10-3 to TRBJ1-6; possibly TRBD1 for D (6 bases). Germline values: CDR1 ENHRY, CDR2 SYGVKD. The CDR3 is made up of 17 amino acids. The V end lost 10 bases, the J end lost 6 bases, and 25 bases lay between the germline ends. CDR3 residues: CASRFEQGPISNSPLHF. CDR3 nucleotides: TGTGCCAGCCGTTTCGAACAGGGCCCCATTTCTAATTCACCCCTCCACTTT.

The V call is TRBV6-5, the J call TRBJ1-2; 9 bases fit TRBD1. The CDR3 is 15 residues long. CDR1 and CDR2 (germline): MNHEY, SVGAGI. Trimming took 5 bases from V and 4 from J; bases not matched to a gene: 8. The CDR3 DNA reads TGTGCCAGCAGTCCCTCAAACAGGGGGCCCTATGGCTACACCTTC. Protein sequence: CASSPSNRGPYGYTF.

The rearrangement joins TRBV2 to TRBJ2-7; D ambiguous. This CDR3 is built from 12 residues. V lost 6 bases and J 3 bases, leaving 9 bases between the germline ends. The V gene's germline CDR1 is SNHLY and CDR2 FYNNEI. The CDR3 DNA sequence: TGTGCCAGCAGGGCGAATTACTACGAGCAGTACTTC. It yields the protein CASRANYYEQYF.

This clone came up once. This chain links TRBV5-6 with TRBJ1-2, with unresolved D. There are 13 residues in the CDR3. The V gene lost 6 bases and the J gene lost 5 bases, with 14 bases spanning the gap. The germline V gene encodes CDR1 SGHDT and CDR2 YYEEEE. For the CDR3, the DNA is TGTGCCAGCAACTCGCCCCTTAGATATGGCTACACCTTC. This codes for CASNSPLRYGYTF. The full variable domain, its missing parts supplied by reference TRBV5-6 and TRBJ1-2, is DAGVTQSPTHLIKTRGQQVTLRCSPKSGHDTVSWYQQALGQGPQFIFQYYEEEERQRGNFPDRFSGHQFPNYSSELNVNALLLGDSALYLCASNSPLRYGYTFGSGTRLTVV.

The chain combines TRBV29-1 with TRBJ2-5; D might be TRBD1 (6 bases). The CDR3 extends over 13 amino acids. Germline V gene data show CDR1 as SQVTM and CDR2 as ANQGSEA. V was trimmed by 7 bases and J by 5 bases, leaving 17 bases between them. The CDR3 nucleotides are TGCAGCGGGACTGACAGGCCTGTGGAGACCCAGTACTTC. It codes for CSGTDRPVETQYF.

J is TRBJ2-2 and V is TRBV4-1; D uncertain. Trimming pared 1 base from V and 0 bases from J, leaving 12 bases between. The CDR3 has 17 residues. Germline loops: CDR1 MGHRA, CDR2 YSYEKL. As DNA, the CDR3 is TGCGCCAGCAGCCAAGCCCAGAGTGCTACGAACACCGGGGAGCTGTTTTTT. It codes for CASSQAQSATNTGELFF.

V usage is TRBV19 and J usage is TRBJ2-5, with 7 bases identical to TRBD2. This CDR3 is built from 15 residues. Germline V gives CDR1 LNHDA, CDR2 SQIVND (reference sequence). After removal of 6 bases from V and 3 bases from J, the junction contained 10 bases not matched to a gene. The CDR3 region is CASRGGTNEKETQYF. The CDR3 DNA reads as TGTGCCAGTAGGGGGGGGACTAACGAAAAAGAGACCCAGTACTTC.

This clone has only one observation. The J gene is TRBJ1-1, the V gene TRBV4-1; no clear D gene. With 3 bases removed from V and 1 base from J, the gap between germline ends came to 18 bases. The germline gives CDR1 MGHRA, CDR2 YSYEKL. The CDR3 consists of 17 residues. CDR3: CASSQAPIRNPNTEAFF. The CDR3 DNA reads TGCGCCAGCAGCCAGGCACCCATTAGGAATCCGAACACTGAAGCTTTCTTT.

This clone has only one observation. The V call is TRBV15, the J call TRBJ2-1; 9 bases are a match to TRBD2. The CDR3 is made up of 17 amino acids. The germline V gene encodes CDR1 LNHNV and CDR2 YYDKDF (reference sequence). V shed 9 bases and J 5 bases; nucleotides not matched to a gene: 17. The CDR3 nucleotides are TGTGCCACGCGGCCAGGGACTAGCCGCCACATCAACAATGAGCAGTTCTTC. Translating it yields CATRPGTSRHINNEQFF.

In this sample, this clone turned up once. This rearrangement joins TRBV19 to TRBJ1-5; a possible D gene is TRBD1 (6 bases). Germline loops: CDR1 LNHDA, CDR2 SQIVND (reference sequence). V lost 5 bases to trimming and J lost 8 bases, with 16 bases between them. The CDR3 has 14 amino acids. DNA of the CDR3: TGTGCCAGTAGTCTGGACAGAGACCCCAAGCCCCAGCATTTT. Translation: CASSLDRDPKPQHF. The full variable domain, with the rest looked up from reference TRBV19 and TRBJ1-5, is DGGITQSPKYLFRKEGQNVTLSCEQNLNHDAMYWYRQDPGQGLRLIYYSQIVNDFQKGDIAEGYSVSREKKESFPLTVTSAQKNPTAFYLCASSLDRDPKPQHFGDGTRLSIL.

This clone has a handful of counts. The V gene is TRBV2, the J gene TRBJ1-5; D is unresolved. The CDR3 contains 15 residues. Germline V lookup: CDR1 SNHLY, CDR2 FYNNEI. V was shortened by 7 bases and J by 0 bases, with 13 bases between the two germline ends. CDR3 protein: CASTERLNSNQPQHF. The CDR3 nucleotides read TGTGCCAGCACCGAACGGCTGAATAGCAATCAGCCCCAGCATTTT. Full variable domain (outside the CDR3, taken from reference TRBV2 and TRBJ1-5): EPEVTQTPSHQVTQMGQEVILRCVPISNHLYFYWYRQILGQKVEFLVSFYNNEISEKSEIFDDQFSVERPDGSNFTLKIRSTKLEDSAMYFCASTERLNSNQPQHFGDGTRLSIL.

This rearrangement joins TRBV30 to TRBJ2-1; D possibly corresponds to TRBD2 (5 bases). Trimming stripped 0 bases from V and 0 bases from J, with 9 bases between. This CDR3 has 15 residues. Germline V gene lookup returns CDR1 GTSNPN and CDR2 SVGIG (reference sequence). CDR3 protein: CAWSVRGLSYNEQFF. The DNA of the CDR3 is TGTGCCTGGAGTGTACGGGGTCTCTCCTACAATGAGCAGTTCTTC.

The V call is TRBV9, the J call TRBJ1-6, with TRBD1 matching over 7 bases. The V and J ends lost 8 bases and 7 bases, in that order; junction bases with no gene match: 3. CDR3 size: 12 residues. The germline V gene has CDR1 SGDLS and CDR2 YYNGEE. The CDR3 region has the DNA TGTGCCAGTGGACAGGACAATTCACCCCTCCACTTT. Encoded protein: CASGQDNSPLHF.

The CDR3 is CASSLGVKESLLSYEQYF. The CDR3 DNA reads TGCGCCAGCAGCTTGGGAGTGAAGGAGAGCCTCCTTTCCTACGAGCAGTACTTC. The rearrangement links TRBV5-1 to TRBJ2-7, with unresolved D. The CDR3 extends over 18 amino acids. In germline, CDR1 is SGHRS, CDR2 YFSETQ. The germline V and J ends were trimmed by 0 bases and 1 base, with 20 bases remaining between them. The full variable domain, with the rest looked up from reference TRBV5-1 and TRBJ2-7, is KAGVTQTPRYLIKTRGQQVTLSCSPISGHRSVSWYQQTPGQGLQFLFEYFSETQRNKGNFPGRFSGRQFSNSRSEMNVSTLELGDSALYLCASSLGVKESLLSYEQYFGPGTRLTVT.

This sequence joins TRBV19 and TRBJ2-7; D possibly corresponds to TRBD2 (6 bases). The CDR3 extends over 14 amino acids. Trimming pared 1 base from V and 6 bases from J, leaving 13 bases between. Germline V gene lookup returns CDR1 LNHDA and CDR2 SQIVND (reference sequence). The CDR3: CASSIVGLKREQYF. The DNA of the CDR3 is TGTGCCAGTAGTATAGTGGGACTCAAACGCGAGCAGTACTTC.

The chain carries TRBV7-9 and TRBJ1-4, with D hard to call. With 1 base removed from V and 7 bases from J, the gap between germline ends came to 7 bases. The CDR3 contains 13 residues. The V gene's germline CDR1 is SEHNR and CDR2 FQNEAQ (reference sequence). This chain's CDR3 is CASSLGRGEKLFF. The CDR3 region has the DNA TGTGCCAGCAGCTTAGGTCGGGGTGAAAAACTGTTTTTT.

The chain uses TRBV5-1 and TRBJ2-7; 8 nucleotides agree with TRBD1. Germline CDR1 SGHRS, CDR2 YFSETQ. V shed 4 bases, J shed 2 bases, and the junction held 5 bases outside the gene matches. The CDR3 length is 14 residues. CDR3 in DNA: TGCGCCAGCAGCGAGGCGACAGGGGCCTACGAGCAGTACTTC. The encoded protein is CASSEATGAYEQYF.

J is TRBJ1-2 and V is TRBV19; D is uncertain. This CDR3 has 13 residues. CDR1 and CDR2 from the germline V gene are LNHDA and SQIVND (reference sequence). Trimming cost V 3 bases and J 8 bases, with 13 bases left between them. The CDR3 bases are TGTGCCAGTAGTATCCCCAGGACCGGAGGCTACACCTTC. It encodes CASSIPRTGGYTF. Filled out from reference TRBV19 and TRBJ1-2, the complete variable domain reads DGGITQSPKYLFRKEGQNVTLSCEQNLNHDAMYWYRQDPGQGLRLIYYSQIVNDFQKGDIAEGYSVSREKKESFPLTVTSAQKNPTAFYLCASSIPRTGGYTFGSGTRLTVV.

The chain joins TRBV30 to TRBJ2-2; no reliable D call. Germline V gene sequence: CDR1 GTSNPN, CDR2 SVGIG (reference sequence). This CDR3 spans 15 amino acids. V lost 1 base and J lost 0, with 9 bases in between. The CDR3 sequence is CAWSDGSTNTGELFF. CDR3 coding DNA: TGTGCCTGGAGTGACGGGTCGACGAACACCGGGGAGCTGTTTTTT.

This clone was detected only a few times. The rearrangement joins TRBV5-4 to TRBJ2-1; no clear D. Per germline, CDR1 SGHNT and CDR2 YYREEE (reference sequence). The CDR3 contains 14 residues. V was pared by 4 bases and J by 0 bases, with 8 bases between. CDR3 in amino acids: CASSPSSSYNEQFF. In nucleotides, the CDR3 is TGTGCCAGCAGCCCCTCGAGCTCCTACAATGAGCAGTTCTTC.

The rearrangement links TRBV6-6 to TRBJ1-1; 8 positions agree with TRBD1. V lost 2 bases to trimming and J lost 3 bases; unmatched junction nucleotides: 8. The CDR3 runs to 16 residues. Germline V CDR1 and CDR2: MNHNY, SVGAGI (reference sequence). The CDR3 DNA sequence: TGTGCCAGCAGTTACACTTACAGGGGGAAGGACACTGAAGCTTTCTTT. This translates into CASSYTYRGKDTEAFF.

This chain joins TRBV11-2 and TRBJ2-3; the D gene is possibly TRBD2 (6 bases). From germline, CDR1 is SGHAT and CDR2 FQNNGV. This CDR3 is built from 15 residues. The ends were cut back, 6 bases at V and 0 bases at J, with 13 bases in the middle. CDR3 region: CASRLSDYSTDTQYF. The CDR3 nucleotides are TGTGCCAGCAGATTATCGGACTATAGCACAGATACGCAGTATTTT.

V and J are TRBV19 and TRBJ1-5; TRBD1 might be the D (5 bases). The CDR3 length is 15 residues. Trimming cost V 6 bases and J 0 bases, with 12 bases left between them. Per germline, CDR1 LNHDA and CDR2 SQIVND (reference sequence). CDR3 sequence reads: CASSWEGLSNQPQHF. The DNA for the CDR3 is TGTGCCAGTAGCTGGGAGGGGCTTAGCAATCAGCCCCAGCATTTT.